This TCR beta chain was found in a study of cytomegalovirus exposure and HLA in healthy donors. On the study more broadly: Most donors, just over 80% of over 300 genotyped, fell in the Caucasian-associated ancestry cluster.

As regards this clone: Its cognate antigen is unknown.

V lost 7 bases and J lost 2, with 23 bases in between. CDR3 length: 17 residues. Germline values: CDR1 MDHEN, CDR2 SYDVKM. 60 Vbeta and 13 Jbeta primers were used in PCR. Clones were sequenced by immunoSEQ multiplex PCR, and TCRdb holds only the in-frame ones, with some missing. The table includes just over 150,000 clones, more than 75% detected once. This cohort consisted of healthy bone marrow donors. Broader study findings: Later work associated fewer than 20,000 TCR beta sequences with HLA alleles at 0.05 false discovery rate.

The receptor comes from a woman under 30 in good health and CMV-seronegative. Sequencing used PBMCs. This sequence joins TRBV28 and TRBJ1-2, with D uncertain. CDR3 sequence reads: CASTNGTSPSGNYGYTF. The CDR3 DNA sequence: TGTGCCAGCACCAACGGCACCTCCCCTTCGGGGAACTATGGCTACACCTTC.